The sequence of this TCR beta chain was determined in a study of blood T cell repertoires in COVID-19. Study details: Samples came from the United States, Italy and Spain, spanning acute and convalescent COVID-19.

Study members were between roughly 18 and 89 years old and lived in around 24 US regions. The study assigned cohorts using participant-reported clinical history. This clone appeared a single time. This CDR3 is 16 amino acids long. V gave up 3 bases and J gave up 1 base, with 13 bases separating them. The germline CDR1 and CDR2 sequences are MDHEN and SYDVKM. Sequenced by immunoSEQ multiplex PCR; TCRdb stores in-frame clones only, minus some. Among a few hundred thousand clones listed, roughly 87% were seen once. Sequencing was carried out using PBMCs or T cells enriched from blood (not recorded which). The gene calls are TRBV28 and TRBJ1-5; D might be TRBD1 (6 bases). This receptor was obtained from a woman aged 30 to 39 who had recovered from COVID-19. For the CDR3, the DNA is TGTGCCAGCAGTTTGGGGGGGCTGAGAAGCAATCAGCCCCAGCATTTT. Its translation is CASSLGGLRSNQPQHF.